Below, 20 T cell receptor beta chains from the same sample are listed, as sequenced in a study of blood T cell repertoires in COVID-19. Sequencing used immunoSEQ multiplex PCR; TCRdb keeps in-frame clones, though not all of them. The sample includes under 200,000 clones, less than 85% of them seen just once. The sample comprised peripheral blood. These receptors all stem from a woman aged 55-70 years with COVID-19, enrolled during active disease.

V is TRBV19 and J is TRBJ2-7; a possible D gene is TRBD2 (6 bases). CDR1 is LNHDA and CDR2 is SQIVND in the germline V gene (reference sequence). Trimming left V 3 bases short and J 1 base short, with 13 bases between. This CDR3 has 15 amino acids. CDR3 sequence (DNA): TGTGCCAGTAGTATTTCGGCGGGGAGATCCTACGAGCAGTACGTC. This codes for CASSISAGRSYEQYV.

The CDR3 protein is CASSLLTSLRDMRTSYNSPLHF. In nucleotides, the CDR3 is TGTGCCAGCAGTTTGCTTACTTCCCTCCGGGACATGCGAACTTCCTATAATTCACCCCTCCACTTT. This chain links TRBV27 with TRBJ1-6, with D tentatively TRBD1 (6 bases). The CDR3 loop spans 22 amino acids. Germline values: CDR1 MNHEY, CDR2 SMNVEV (reference sequence). V was clipped by 3 bases and J by 1 base, with 28 bases between them.

This clone was detected once. The rearrangement joins TRBV4-2 to TRBJ2-7; a weak D match, TRBD2 (6 bases). The CDR3 sequence is 16 residues long. Germline-derived CDR1 and CDR2 are LGHNA and YNFKEQ. Deletions cut 0 bases from V and 2 bases from J, with 14 bases between. CDR3 in amino acids: CASSQELDGTAYEQYF. The CDR3 DNA follows: TGTGCCAGCAGCCAAGAGTTAGATGGGACTGCCTACGAGCAGTACTTC.

V gene TRBV21-1 combines with J gene TRBJ2-7; TRBD2, the table's D call, lacks a check against the DNA. TRBV21-1 is designated a pseudogene. The CDR3 is 18 residues long. The CDR3 DNA sequence: TGTGCCAGCAGCAAAGTGGGCTTAACCGGGAACTTCCACTACGAGCAGTACTTC. It encodes CASSKVGLTGNFHYEQYF.

The chain is built from TRBV6-4 and TRBJ1-1; tentatively, D is TRBD1 (6 bases). Trimming took off 6 bases at V and 1 base at J, with 15 bases between the two ends. CDR1 MRHNA and CDR2 SNTAGT come from the germline V gene. This CDR3 has 15 residues. CDR3 nucleotide sequence: TGTGCCAGCAGCGTCAACCCGGGACAGAACACTGAAGCTTTCTTT. It codes for CASSVNPGQNTEAFF.

The rearrangement links TRBV5-4 to TRBJ2-3, with D maybe TRBD2 (6 bases). The V and J ends lost 4 bases and 4 bases respectively, with 16 bases between them. The CDR3 is 15 residues long. Germline V CDR1 and CDR2: SGHNT, YYREEE (reference sequence). CDR3 protein: CASSQGGPGPDTQYF. The DNA for the CDR3 is TGTGCCAGCAGCCAGGGAGGACCCGGCCCAGATACGCAGTATTTT.

The gene calls are TRBV14 and TRBJ2-1; TRBD1 is a possible D gene (6 bases). This CDR3 region has 15 residues. Germline assignment: CDR1 SGHDN and CDR2 FVKESK. Trimming stripped 5 bases from V and 9 bases from J, with 20 bases between. In DNA, the CDR3 is TGTGCCAGCAGCGGTAGGCGGTTACAGGGCGGTGAGCAGTTCTTC. This codes for CASSGRRLQGGEQFF.

The V gene is TRBV4-2, the J gene TRBJ2-2, with TRBD2 matching 11 bases. Trimming at V came to 8 bases and at J to 1 base, leaving 15 bases not matched to a gene. The CDR3 is 19 residues long. Germline V gene lookup returns CDR1 LGHNA and CDR2 YNFKEQ. The CDR3 DNA is TGTGCCAGCTCCGAGGTATGGGTAGCGGGAGGGAAGAACACCGGGGAGCTGTTTTTT. Amino acid sequence: CASSEVWVAGGKNTGELFF.

The V and J genes are TRBV7-9 and TRBJ1-2; D call uncertain. CDR1 is SEHNR, CDR2 FQNEAQ, per germline (reference sequence). This CDR3 contains 14 residues. Trimming took off 0 bases at V and 2 bases at J, with 7 bases between the two ends. The CDR3 DNA sequence: TGTGCCAGCAGCTTAGCGGGCACCAACTATGGCTACACCTTC. It codes for CASSLAGTNYGYTF. The whole variable domain, remainder taken from reference TRBV7-9 and TRBJ1-2, is DTGVSQNPRHKITKRGQNVTFRCDPISEHNRLYWYRQTLGQGPEFLTYFQNEAQLEKSRLLSDRFSAERPKGSFSTLEIQRTEQGDSAMYLCASSLAGTNYGYTFGSGTRLTVV.

This chain connects TRBV18 to TRBJ1-2, with 11 bases aligning to TRBD1. Germline V lookup: CDR1 KGHSH, CDR2 LQKENI. CDR3 length: 15 residues. The trim removed 1 base at V and 3 bases at J, leaving 1 base unmatched. The CDR3 bases are TGTGCCAGCTCACCACGGACAGGGGGCCACTATGGCTACACCTTC. Its protein is CASSPRTGGHYGYTF.

The chain recombines TRBV5-4 with TRBJ2-2; D gene uncertain. The CDR3 length is 16 residues. V was cut by 5 bases and J by 1 base, with 15 bases left in between. CDR1 is SGHNT and CDR2 is YYREEE in the germline V gene (reference sequence). The CDR3 here is CASSRGADRNTGELFF. CDR3 in DNA: TGTGCCAGCAGTCGCGGTGCAGATAGGAACACCGGGGAGCTGTTTTTT.

The genes are TRBV23-1 and TRBJ2-5; tentative D call: TRBD1 (5 bases). TRBV23-1 is flagged as an ORF with uncertain function. The V end was cut by 2 bases, the J end by 3 bases, with 13 bases between. The CDR3 runs to 15 residues. The CDR3 loop reads CASSQGQGQKETQYF. In DNA form, the CDR3 reads TGCGCCAGCAGTCAAGGTCAGGGCCAAAAAGAGACCCAGTACTTC.

This chain links TRBV7-2 with TRBJ1-6; D gene uncertain. The CDR3 sequence is 15 residues long. The germline V and J ends were trimmed by 5 bases and 9 bases, with 17 bases remaining between them. Germline CDR1 is SGHTA and CDR2 is FQGNSA. This CDR3 is CASSKREGVVSPLHF. The CDR3, as DNA: TGTGCCAGCAGCAAAAGGGAGGGTGTCGTTTCACCCCTCCACTTT.

The chain has TRBV5-1 and TRBJ2-7; TRBD2 aligns across 8 bases. Germline-derived CDR1 and CDR2 are SGHRS and YFSETQ. With V trimmed by 2 bases and J by 2 bases, 3 bases remained unmatched. This CDR3 spans 14 amino acids. CDR3 DNA sequence: TGCGCCAGCAGCTTTAGCGGGACCACCTACGAGCAGTACTTC. Its translation: CASSFSGTTYEQYF.

V gene TRBV4-1 combines with J gene TRBJ2-1; 10 bases line up with TRBD2. The V gene end was trimmed by 4 bases and the J gene end by 6 bases; junction bases not matched to a gene: 12. CDR1 is MGHRA, CDR2 YSYEKL, per germline. The CDR3 length is 17 residues. Here the CDR3 DNA reads TGCGCCAGCAGCCCCCAATTAGCGGGGGGAAGGGGCAATGAGCAGTTCTTC. Its translation: CASSPQLAGGRGNEQFF.

This clone was seen a handful of times. V is TRBV6-1 and J is TRBJ2-7; 9 bases agree with TRBD2. V was pared by 2 bases and J by 2 bases, with 10 bases of the junction left unmatched. Germline V gene data show CDR1 as MNHNS and CDR2 as SASEGT. The length of the CDR3 is 17 residues. The chain's CDR3 is CASSEMGPGLAAYEQYF. In DNA form, the CDR3 reads TGTGCCAGCAGTGAAATGGGACCGGGACTAGCTGCCTACGAGCAGTACTTC.

The chain joins TRBV28 to TRBJ1-6, with 10 bases aligning to TRBD1. The CDR3 contains 13 residues. In germline, CDR1 is MDHEN, CDR2 SYDVKM. Trimming at V came to 8 bases and at J to 8 bases, leaving 3 bases not matched to a gene. The CDR3 spells CASGGTGDSPLHF. The CDR3 DNA follows: TGTGCCAGCGGCGGGACAGGGGATTCACCCCTCCACTTT.

The chain joins TRBV28 to TRBJ1-4, with D possibly matching TRBD1 (5 bases). The ends were cut back, 3 bases at V and 4 bases at J, with 18 bases in the middle. The CDR3 runs to 17 residues. Germline V lookup: CDR1 MDHEN, CDR2 SYDVKM. The CDR3 here is CASSFPIGAGFNEKLFF. In DNA form, the CDR3 reads TGTGCCAGCAGTTTCCCCATTGGGGCCGGGTTTAATGAAAAACTGTTTTTT.

The chain uses TRBV5-4 and TRBJ2-1; 8 nucleotides match TRBD2. The CDR3 spans 16 residues. The junction had 12 bases not matched to a gene; V was cut back by 2 bases and J by 8 bases. Germline CDR1 is SGHNT and CDR2 is YYREEE (reference sequence). The CDR3 sequence: CASSFTLTSVMDEQFF. The CDR3 DNA sequence: TGTGCCAGCAGCTTTACCCTGACTAGCGTGATGGATGAGCAGTTCTTC.

The chain couples TRBV7-2 to TRBJ2-6; D might be TRBD2 (7 bases). CDR3 length: 15 amino acids. The V gene lost 5 bases and the J gene lost 4 bases, with 12 bases spanning the gap. The germline V gene encodes CDR1 SGHTA and CDR2 FQGNSA. CDR3 sequence (DNA): TGTGCCAGCAGCCCGGGGGGCGCCGGGGCCAACGTCCTGACTTTC. As protein: CASSPGGAGANVLTF.